The T cell receptor (beta chain) described here comes from a study of shared clonotypes between healthy human individuals. Some clones are missing from TCRdb's copy, which holds only in-frame ones; the method was immunoSEQ multiplex PCR. The table records around 1.6 million clones, around 98% of them present only once. Germline lookup yields CDR1 SGDLS and CDR2 YYNGEE. The CDR3 loop spans 13 amino acids. Trimming took off 0 bases at V and 5 bases at J, with 7 bases between the two ends. This clone occurred once. Other DNA sequences in this sample translate to the same CDR3. The origin of this receptor is a man aged 25 to 40 in good health. The chain combines TRBV9 with TRBJ2-3; D unresolved. The sample taken for sequencing was naive CD4+ T cells sorted from blood. Subset reported: CD45RA+ positively selected. CDR3 sequence reads: CASSVGLGDTQYF. CDR3 bases: TGTGCCAGCAGCGTAGGATTAGGAGATACGCAGTATTTT.